This TCR beta chain came from a study of blood T cell repertoires in COVID-19 (dated by TCRdb to between 2020 and 2021). General notes on the study: Samples covering the acute and convalescent phases of COVID-19 were provided by collaborators in the United States, Italy and Spain. The repertoires were released in a freely available public database meant as a resource for research on the immune response to SARS-CoV-2. Where available, HLA class I and class II types were taken from metadata supplied by the sample provider and were not determined by assay-based typing. The material from the prospective study consisted of cDNA or gDNA derived from T cells, B-cell-depleted T cells, or PBMCs. Nearly every sample came with metadata listing a de-identified subject ID, COVID-19 status, age in years and sex. Samples were obtained from the ongoing ImmuneRACE study (first 160 participants) and from over 1,000 subjects provided by 6 global collaborators. Subjects who had been exposed to COVID-19, were actively infected with it, or had recovered from it provided the deeply sampled blood TCRbeta repertoires that made up the dataset. Study-wide conclusions, independent of this receptor: How much clinical and demographic metadata was included differed by source and by participant, and the metadata was provided uncurated.

V ends up 5 bases short and J 3 bases short, with an unmatched junction base count of 10. The CDR3 spans 15 residues, from the cysteine through the phenylalanine. Kept here is only the CDR3 DNA, which spans 45 bases and is read in frame from base 1. Sequences SGHRS (CDR1) and YFSETQ (CDR2) are obtained from the germline V gene. Comment on this clone: The antigen it binds to is not known. No base qualities exist here, and no much larger clone lies one base off it.

TCRbeta CDR3 regions were amplified from genomic DNA using the immunoSEQ Assay, a bias-controlled multiplex PCR. Processing in the source paper ran as follows. The number of nucleated cells in each sample was estimated from the amplification of reference gene primers within the assay. To quantify the absolute abundance of each unique TCRbeta CDR3 rearrangement, sequence reads were collapsed and filtered. For each sample, productive Simpson clonality was calculated as the square root of Simpson's diversity index over productive rearrangements. TCRdb holds this immuneACCESS table with in-frame rearrangements only. Some clones are missing; in checked studies, unresolved V genes explain under half, and the rest has no known cause. V and J calls and clone size are those listed in that table; D and trimming were worked out from the DNA. In this sample the table shows roughly 180,000 clones, 82% of which occur a single time. Clones ranked in the top ten supply over 15% of the sample.

In the prospective study, participants were roughly 18 to 100 years old, resided in about two dozen geographic areas of the United States, and were enrolled through a virtual design. Cohort assignment in the prospective study relied on participant-reported clinical history from a screening survey and a study questionnaire. For ImmuneRACE Cohort 3, a participant was defined as recovered based on two consecutive negative NP/OP PCR tests, clearance by a healthcare professional, or resolution of symptoms. Mobile phlebotomists in the prospective study collected whole blood, serum and a nasopharyngeal or oropharyngeal swab from every participant. Over a roughly two-month period, participants in the prospective study had the option of providing additional blood draws and questionnaires. Before DNA extraction, blood samples from the prospective study were shipped at room temperature or frozen.

The receptor comes from a man aged 55 to 69 who had recovered from COVID-19. The sequenced material came from PBMCs or T cells enriched from blood (not recorded which). The chain joins TRBV5-1 to TRBJ2-7, with TRBD1 identical over 8 junction bases. Read as DNA, the sequence is TGCGCCAGCAGTCCCGGGACAGGCTTGTACTACGAGCAGTACTTC. Its amino acids are CASSPGTGLYYEQYF.